The sequence of this TCR beta chain was determined in a study of blood T cells in healthy people across ages. A second roughly 6 to 11 cycle PCR used barcoded and J-beta primers. TCRdb re-called the 5' RACE reads through MiXCR, storing one row per CDR3 protein. The table lists about 810,000 distinct CDR3 sequences, 36% of them singletons. V gave up 4 bases and J gave up 3 bases, with 12 bases separating them. Germline values: CDR1 KGHSH, CDR2 LQKENI. This CDR3 has 14 amino acids. The chain carries TRBV18 and TRBJ1-1; D might be TRBD1 (5 bases). Sequencing used blood. This receptor was taken from a man between 18 and 29 years old in good health. The CDR3 is CASSLNGADTEAFF. DNA of the CDR3: TGTGCCAGCTCACTGAATGGGGCGGACACTGAAGCTTTCTTT.